A selection of T cell receptor beta chains follows, all from one sample in a study of T-cell reconstitution after alpha-beta-depleted transplantation in children. TCRdb re-derived calls from the PCR reads in MiXCR, one entry per CDR3 protein. Altogether over 400,000 distinct CDR3 sequences are present, under 15% being singletons, with the ten largest covering less than 6.5%. The sequences come from PBMCs from the stem cell graft donor, collected from the stem cell graft. The receptors here all came from a human donor who donated a stem cell graft to a child with combined immunodeficiency. Each CDR3 is given with its conserved first and last residue. A D gene is named only where the DNA matches it firmly. Clone size is stated in some rows and not others, as once, few, many or a class when expanded.

v_gene	len	abundance	j_gene	d_gene	CDR3aa	CDR3nt
TRBV18	16	NA	TRBJ1-1	NA	CASSPRGDAGSTEAFF	TGTGCCAGCTCACCCCGAGGGGACGCTGGGAGCACTGAAGCTTTCTTT
TRBV7-8	13	NA	TRBJ1-1	NA	CASSLKGITEAFF	TGTGCCAGCAGCTTAAAGGGGATCACTGAAGCTTTCTTT
TRBV7-2	16	NA	TRBJ2-7	TRBD1	CASSLVARGRPYEQYF	TGTGCCAGCAGCTTAGTTGCCAGGGGGCGGCCCTACGAGCAGTACTTC
TRBV27	13	NA	TRBJ2-7	NA	CASSEGRPTEQYF	TGTGCCAGCAGTGAGGGACGGCCCACCGAGCAGTACTTC
TRBV5-8	14	many	TRBJ2-7	NA	CASSFRASSYEQYF	TGTGCCAGCAGTTTTCGAGCGAGCTCCTACGAGCAGTACTTC
TRBV7-6	15	many	TRBJ2-2	NA	CASSYPGRNTGELFF	TGTGCCAGCAGCTACCCGGGACGGAACACCGGGGAGCTGTTTTTT
TRBV7-2	15	few	TRBJ2-1	TRBD1	CASSPTSGTGYEQFF	TGTGCCAGCAGCCCAACCTCCGGGACAGGGTATGAGCAGTTCTTC
TRBV14	14	few	TRBJ2-1	NA	CASSQSGTSNEQFF	TGTGCCAGCAGCCAATCCGGGACCAGCAATGAGCAGTTCTTC
TRBV7-9	17	few	TRBJ2-1	TRBD2	CASSLGTSGGTGDEQFF	TGTGCCAGCAGCCTAGGGACTAGCGGGGGTACCGGGGATGAGCAGTTCTTC
TRBV12-3/TRBV12-4	15	few	TRBJ2-1	NA	CASSFRVSSYNEQFF	TGTGCCAGCAGTTTCCGAGTCAGCTCCTACAATGAGCAGTTCTTC
TRBV27	13	NA	TRBJ2-3	TRBD2	CASEAGGTDTQYF	TGTGCCAGCGAGGCGGGGGGCACAGATACGCAGTATTTT
TRBV4-2	15	NA	TRBJ2-5	NA	CASSPLGGPEETQYF	TGTGCCAGCAGCCCCCTGGGGGGGCCTGAAGAGACCCAGTACTTC
TRBV7-9	16	NA	TRBJ2-3	TRBD1	CASSSPGQGLTDTQYF	TGTGCCAGCAGCTCCCCGGGACAGGGGCTCACAGATACGCAGTATTTT
TRBV6-5	16	many	TRBJ2-1	TRBD1	CASSTQRDRGHNEQFF	TGTGCCAGCAGTACACAAAGGGACAGGGGGCACAATGAGCAGTTCTTC
TRBV18	15	NA	TRBJ2-5	NA	CASSLRGALEEPQYF	TGTGCCAGCTCCCTTCGGGGGGCCTTGGAGGAGCCCCAGTACTTC
TRBV7-2	17	NA	TRBJ1-2	TRBD1	CASSPSQTGGGGYGYTF	TGTGCCAGCAGCCCAAGCCAAACAGGGGGAGGGGGCTATGGCTACACCTTC
TRBV6-5	15	NA	TRBJ1-6	NA	CASSLVAANNSPLHF	TGTGCCAGCAGTTTGGTGGCAGCTAATAATTCACCCCTCCACTTT
TRBV30	14	NA	TRBJ2-1	TRBD2	CAWRTSGIVNEQFF	TGTGCCTGGAGGACTAGCGGGATAGTTAATGAGCAGTTCTTC
TRBV7-6	15	NA	TRBJ2-3	NA	CASSSQGPSTDTQYF	TGTGCCAGCAGCTCGCAGGGCCCTAGCACAGATACGCAGTATTTT
TRBV10-3	13	many	TRBJ1-6	NA	CAISEPRRVALHF	TGTGCCATCAGTGAGCCCCGGAGGGTGGCCCTCCACTTT
TRBV3-1	13	few	TRBJ2-5	NA	CASSPVGWETQYF	TGTGCCAGCAGCCCCGTGGGGTGGGAGACCCAGTACTTC
TRBV28	14	many	TRBJ1-2	NA	CASSPPRTAYGYTF	TGTGCCAGCAGCCCACCCCGGACAGCCTATGGCTACACCTTC
TRBV5-6	12	many	TRBJ2-2	NA	CASSEGPGELFF	TGTGCCAGCAGCGAAGGACCCGGGGAGCTGTTTTTT
TRBV5-1	13	few	TRBJ1-1	NA	CASSLGPGAEAFF	TGCGCCAGCAGCTTGGGTCCGGGGGCTGAAGCTTTCTTT
TRBV11-2	16	many	TRBJ2-1	NA	CASSRGFSGGGLGQFF	TGTGCCAGCAGCCGAGGGTTTAGCGGAGGTGGTTTGGGGCAGTTCTTC
TRBV4-1	17	few	TRBJ2-3	TRBD2	CASSPGRASGDTDTQYF	TGCGCCAGCAGCCCAGGGCGAGCTAGCGGGGACACAGATACGCAGTATTTT
TRBV20-1	12	NA	TRBJ2-1	NA	CSARTLYNEQFF	TGCAGTGCCAGGACACTTTACAATGAGCAGTTCTTC
TRBV4-3	14	few	TRBJ2-7	NA	CASSQFQGSYEQYF	TGCGCCAGCAGCCAATTTCAGGGTTCCTACGAGCAGTACTTC
TRBV28	17	many	TRBJ1-5	NA	CASSFAGTTGENQPQHF	TGTGCCAGCAGTTTTGCAGGTACAACGGGTGAAAATCAGCCCCAGCATTTT
TRBV19	15	few	TRBJ2-7	TRBD1	CASSKRQGAGYEQYF	TGTGCCAGTAGTAAACGACAGGGGGCCGGTTACGAGCAGTACTTC
TRBV6-2/TRBV6-3	15	few	TRBJ1-5	TRBD1	CASSYLDREDQPQHF	TGTGCCAGCAGTTACTTGGACAGGGAGGATCAGCCCCAGCATTTT
TRBV18	14	few	TRBJ1-1	NA	CASSPVGGRGLAFF	TGTGCCAGCTCACCCGTTGGGGGCAGGGGCTTGGCTTTCTTT
TRBV11-1	20	NA	TRBJ2-2	TRBD2	CASSLGDSPSAGWNTGELFF	TGTGCCAGCAGCTTAGGGGATTCCCCCTCAGCGGGGTGGAACACCGGGGAGCTGTTTTTT
TRBV24-1	16	many	TRBJ2-1	TRBD2	CATSGSSGKSYNEQFF	TGTGCCACCAGTGGTTCTAGCGGAAAATCCTACAATGAGCAGTTCTTC
TRBV10-3	12	many	TRBJ2-3	NA	CAISDRGDTQYF	TGTGCCATCAGTGACAGGGGAGATACGCAGTATTTT
TRBV18	14	NA	TRBJ1-6	NA	CASSPSGGLSPLHF	TGTGCCAGCTCACCGTCTGGGGGCTTATCACCCCTCCACTTT
TRBV28	13	NA	TRBJ1-2	NA	CASSFWKDYGYTF	TGTGCCAGCAGTTTCTGGAAGGACTATGGCTACACCTTC
TRBV12-3/TRBV12-4	13	NA	TRBJ2-5	NA	CASRGRTQETQYF	TGTGCCAGCAGGGGCCGGACGCAAGAGACCCAGTACTTC
TRBV12-3/TRBV12-4	17	NA	TRBJ2-4	NA	CASRNTQGPIAKNIQYF	TGTGCCAGCAGAAACACACAGGGACCAATAGCCAAAAACATTCAGTACTTC
TRBV7-8	18	NA	TRBJ2-4	TRBD2	CASSLGDRLGGRANIQYF	TGTGCCAGCAGCTTAGGAGACCGCCTCGGCGGGAGGGCAAACATTCAGTACTTC
TRBV29-1	14	few	TRBJ2-5	TRBD1	CSAARTGFTETQYF	TGCAGCGCGGCTCGGACAGGTTTTACAGAGACCCAGTACTTC
TRBV5-1	16	NA	TRBJ2-1	TRBD2	CASSLMLAGENYEQFF	TGCGCCAGCAGCTTGATGCTAGCGGGTGAAAACTATGAGCAGTTCTTC
TRBV11-1	16	NA	TRBJ2-1	TRBD2	CASSPKTSGGYNEQFF	TGTGCCAGCAGCCCCAAGACTAGCGGGGGTTACAATGAGCAGTTCTTC
TRBV29-1	12	many	TRBJ1-2	NA	CSGRTATDGYTF	TGCAGCGGAAGGACGGCCACTGACGGCTACACCTTC
TRBV6-2/TRBV6-3	16	NA	TRBJ2-1	NA	CASSYSRGSSYNEQFF	TGTGCCAGCAGTTACTCGAGGGGGAGCTCCTACAATGAGCAGTTCTTC